Included here is one T cell receptor beta chain sequence, with context. Antigen unknown. Following extraction, RNA underwent reverse transcription to cDNA, which served as the sequencing template. Sequenced by immunoSEQ multiplex PCR; TCRdb stores in-frame clones only, minus some. The repertoire holds around 290,000 clones, with 58% as singletons. The data derive from a study of CD8+ T cells in alopecia areata. Turning to the study itself: A regimen of oral tofacitinib, 5 to 10 mg twice daily, was given to treated patients.

V shed 4 bases and J shed 0 bases, with 7 bases lying between them. Per the germline V gene, CDR1 is SGHTA and CDR2 is FQGNSA. There are 15 residues in the CDR3. Study-level findings and limits: Many expanded lesional clones persisted in scalp and blood during tofacitinib. Expanded CD8+ clones among the top 100, and scalp clonality, were significantly decreased by tofacitinib. Since there was just one nonresponder, nobody can yet say how baseline CD8+ expansion ties to response.

Treatment described: oral pan-JAK inhibitor, 5-10 mg twice daily. V and J are TRBV7-2 and TRBJ2-6, with D unclear. This sample comprised CD4+ T cells sorted from blood, obtained at week 24, from a patient treated with tofacitinib. This clonotype was obtained from a human donor with alopecia areata. CDR3 nucleotide sequence: TGTGCCAGCAGCTCCACCGCCTCTGGGGCCAACGTCCTGACTTTC. Translating gives CASSSTASGANVLTF.